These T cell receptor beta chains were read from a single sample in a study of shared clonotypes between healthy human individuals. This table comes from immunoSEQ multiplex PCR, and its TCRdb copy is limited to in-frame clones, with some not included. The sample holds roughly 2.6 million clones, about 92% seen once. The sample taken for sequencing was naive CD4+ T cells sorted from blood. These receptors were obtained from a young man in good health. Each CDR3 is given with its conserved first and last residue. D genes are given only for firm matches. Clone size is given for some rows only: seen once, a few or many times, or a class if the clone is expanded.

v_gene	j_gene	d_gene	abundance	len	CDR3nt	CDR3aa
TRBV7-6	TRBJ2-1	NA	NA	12	TGTGCCAGCAGCTTAGGGCCCAAGAAGCAGTTCTTC	CASSLGPKKQFF
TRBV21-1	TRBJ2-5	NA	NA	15	TGTGCCAGCAGCAAAGTTTGGGACGGCCCTGAGGCCCAGTACTTC	CASSKVWDGPEAQYF
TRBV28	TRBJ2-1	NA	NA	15	TGTGCCAGCAGCCGACCGGGACGGGGAAACAATGAGCAGTTCTTC	CASSRPGRGNNEQFF
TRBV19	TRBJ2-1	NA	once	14	TGTGCCAGTACTTTAGACCCCGCAGGGGATGAGCAGTTCTTC	CASTLDPAGDEQFF
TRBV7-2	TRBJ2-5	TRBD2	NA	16	TGTGCCAGCAGCTTATTGAGAGCGGGAGGCCAAGAGACCCAGTACTTC	CASSLLRAGGQETQYF
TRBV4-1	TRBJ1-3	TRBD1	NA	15	TGCGCCAGCAGTCGAGGGGGCCTGGGGGGAAACACCATATATTTT	CASSRGGLGGNTIYF
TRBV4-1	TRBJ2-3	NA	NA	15	TGCGCCAGCAGCGGTCAGAATAGGGGAGTAGATACGCAGTATTTT	CASSGQNRGVDTQYF
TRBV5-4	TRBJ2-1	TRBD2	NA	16	TGTGCCAGCAGCTCGGGACTAGCGGGAGGGATGGGTGAGCAGTTCTTC	CASSSGLAGGMGEQFF
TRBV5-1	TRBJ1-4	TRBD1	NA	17	TGCGCCAGCAGCTTGGCGGGGACAGGGGGCGCAGGCGAAAAACTGTTTTTT	CASSLAGTGGAGEKLFF
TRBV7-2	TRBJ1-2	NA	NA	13	TGTGCCAGCAGCTTAAACGGGGACTATGGCTACACCTTC	CASSLNGDYGYTF
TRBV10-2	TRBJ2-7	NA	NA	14	TGCGCCAGCAGCACTCCGGGTCTTTCCTACGAGCAGTACTTC	CASSTPGLSYEQYF
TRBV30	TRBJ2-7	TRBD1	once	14	TGTGCCATCTCGGGGACAGGGAGGGTCGGCGAGCAGTACTTC	CAISGTGRVGEQYF
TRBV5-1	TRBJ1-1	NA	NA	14	TGCGCCAGCAGCTTGGGACGGTTGAACACTGAAGCTTTCTTT	CASSLGRLNTEAFF
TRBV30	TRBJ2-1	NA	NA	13	TGTGCCTGGAGGGGGGGACAGTACAATGAGCAGTTCTTC	CAWRGGQYNEQFF
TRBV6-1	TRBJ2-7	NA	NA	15	TGTGCCAGCAGTGACCGGCGGGGTGACCTCGTAAAGCAGTACTTC	CASSDRRGDLVKQYF
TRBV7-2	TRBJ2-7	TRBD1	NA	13	TGTGCCAGCAGCCACCGGGACAGCTACGAGCAGTACTTC	CASSHRDSYEQYF
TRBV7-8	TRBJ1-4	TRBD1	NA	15	TGTGCCAGCAGCCCGCGGACAGGGCCTAATGAAAAACTGTTTTTT	CASSPRTGPNEKLFF
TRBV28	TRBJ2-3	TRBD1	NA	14	TGTGCCAGCAGAACAGGGGGAAGCACAGATACGCAGTATTTT	CASRTGGSTDTQYF
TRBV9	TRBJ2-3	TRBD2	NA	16	TGTGCCAGCAGCGTCCGTAGCGGGGGGGCCGGTAATACGCAGTATTTT	CASSVRSGGAGNTQYF
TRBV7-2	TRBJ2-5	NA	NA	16	TGTGCCAGCAGCTATACCAGCGCCCCGCTGCAGGAGACCCAGTACTTC	CASSYTSAPLQETQYF
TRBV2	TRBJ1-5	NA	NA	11	TGTGCCAGTGGGACCGGCTCGGCGCAGCATTTT	CASGTGSAQHF
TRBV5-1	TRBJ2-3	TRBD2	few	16	TGCGCCAGCAGCTTGAGTCCTAGCGGGTCGACAGATACGCAGTATTTT	CASSLSPSGSTDTQYF
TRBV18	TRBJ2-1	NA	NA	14	TGTGCCAGCTCACCAAGTTCCGGGGGCAATGAGCAGTTCTTC	CASSPSSGGNEQFF
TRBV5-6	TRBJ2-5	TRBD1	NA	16	TGTGCCAGCAGCCCGGACAGGGGTTCGGATCAAGAGACCCAGTACTTC	CASSPDRGSDQETQYF
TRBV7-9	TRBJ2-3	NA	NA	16	TGTGCCAGCAGCGACAGCGCCCTCGGGGGCACAGATACGCAGTATTTT	CASSDSALGGTDTQYF
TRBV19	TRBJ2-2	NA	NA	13	TGTGCCAGTCAGAGGACGAACACCGGGGAGCTGTTTTTT	CASQRTNTGELFF
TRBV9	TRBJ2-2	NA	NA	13	TGTGCCAGCAGCACCGCCTCTCGGGGGGAGCTGTTTTTT	CASSTASRGELFF
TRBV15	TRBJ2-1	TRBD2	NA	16	TGTGCCACCAGCCGGGGGGGGAGTGGGGCTGGCAATGAGCAGTTCTTC	CATSRGGSGAGNEQFF
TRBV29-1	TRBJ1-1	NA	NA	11	TGCAGCGTTCAGGGAGGGACTGAAGCTTTCTTT	CSVQGGTEAFF
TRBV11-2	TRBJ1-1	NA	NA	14	TGTGCCAGCAGCGGACGGACTATGAACACTGAAGCTTTCTTT	CASSGRTMNTEAFF
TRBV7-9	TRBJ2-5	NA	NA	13	TGTGCCAGCAGCTTAGGGTGGCAAGAGACCCAGTACTTC	CASSLGWQETQYF
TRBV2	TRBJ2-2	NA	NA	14	TGTGCCAGTACTAGGTTGTCGAACACCGGGGAGCTGTTTTTT	CASTRLSNTGELFF
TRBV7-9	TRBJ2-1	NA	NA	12	TGTGCCAGCAGCTTGAGTTGGAATGAGCAGTTCTTC	CASSLSWNEQFF
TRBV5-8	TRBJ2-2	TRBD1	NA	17	TGTGCCAGCAGTTGGAACGGCGGGACAGGGGGAACCGGGGAGCTGTTTTTT	CASSWNGGTGGTGELFF
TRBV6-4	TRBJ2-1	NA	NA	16	TGTGCCAGCAGTCCCCGGTCCTTACCGCCATACAATGAGCAGTTCTTC	CASSPRSLPPYNEQFF
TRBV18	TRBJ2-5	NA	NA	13	TGTGCCAGCTCACCACTGCACGGCGAGACCCAGTACTTC	CASSPLHGETQYF
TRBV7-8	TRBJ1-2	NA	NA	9	TGTGCCTCCTCGCGGGGCTACACCTTC	CASSRGYTF
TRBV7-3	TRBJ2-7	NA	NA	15	TGTGCCAGCAGCTTCGGGCCTCACGGGGACTACGAGCAGTACTTC	CASSFGPHGDYEQYF
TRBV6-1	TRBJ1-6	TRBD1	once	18	TGTGCCAGCAGTGGACAGGGAGCCCTTAATATTTATAATTCACCCCTCCACTTT	CASSGQGALNIYNSPLHF
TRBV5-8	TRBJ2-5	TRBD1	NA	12	TGTGCCAGCAGCGATAGACAGGGGGGTCAGTACTTC	CASSDRQGGQYF
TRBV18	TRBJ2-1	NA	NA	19	TGTGCCAGCTCACGCTTGACAGGGACTACCGGGTTTGGTCGCAATGAGCAGTTCTTC	CASSRLTGTTGFGRNEQFF
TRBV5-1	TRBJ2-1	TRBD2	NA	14	TGCGCCAGCCGGACTAGCGGGAGGGCAGATGAGCAGTTCTTC	CASRTSGRADEQFF
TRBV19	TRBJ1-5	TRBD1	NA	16	TGTGCCAGTAGTTGGACAGGGGCTTATAGCAATCAGCCCCAGCATTTT	CASSWTGAYSNQPQHF